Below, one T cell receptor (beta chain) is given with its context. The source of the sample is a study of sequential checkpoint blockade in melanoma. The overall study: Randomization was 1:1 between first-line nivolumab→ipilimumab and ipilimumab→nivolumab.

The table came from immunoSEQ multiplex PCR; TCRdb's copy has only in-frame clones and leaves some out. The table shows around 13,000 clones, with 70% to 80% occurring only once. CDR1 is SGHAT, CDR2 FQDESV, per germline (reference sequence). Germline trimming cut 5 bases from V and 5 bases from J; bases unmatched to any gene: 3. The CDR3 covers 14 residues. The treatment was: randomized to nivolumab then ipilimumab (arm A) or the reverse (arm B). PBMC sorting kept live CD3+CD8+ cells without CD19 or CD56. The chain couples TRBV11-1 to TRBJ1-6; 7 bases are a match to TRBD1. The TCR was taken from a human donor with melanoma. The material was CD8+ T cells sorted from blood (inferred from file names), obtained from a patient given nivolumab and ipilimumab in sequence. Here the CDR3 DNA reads TGTGCCAGCAGCCGCAGGGGGAATAATTCACCCCTCCACTTT. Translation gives CASSRRGNNSPLHF.